This T cell receptor (beta chain) was captured by sequencing in a study of response to subunit inactivated influenza vaccine (dated by TCRdb to 2016 to 2019). Background for the entire study: The study used deep quantitative T cell receptor repertoire profiling to track responses to a trivalent subunit inactivated influenza vaccine.

The research as a whole found: It was suggested by the authors that each seasonal influenza vaccination may recruit only a limited number of new T cells.

Library preparation was by RT-PCR. Sequencing used an Illumina HiSeq 2500. TCRdb reworked the public reads: Q25 trimming with fastp, MiXCR clone assembly, productive beta chains retained. All rows with the same CDR3 protein become a single entry with the most common DNA and genes. The sample table holds around 150,000 distinct CDR3 sequences, of which roughly 11% were seen once. Jointly, the top ten make up roughly 12% of the sample. The germline V gene specifies LGHNA as CDR1 and YSLEER as CDR2. V is clipped by 0 bases and J by 5 bases, and the sequence between their germline boundaries is 14 bases long. Including the terminal cysteine and phenylalanine, the CDR3 comprises 16 residues. Only CDR3 DNA is held: 48 bases, read in frame from base 1. The time point label of this sample denotes: approximately 47 days after influenza vaccine administration. As concerns this clonotype: Its antigen is not yet known. No quality values exist for individual bases; no much larger clone is one base distant.

The sample consisted of non-naive T cells sorted from PBMCs, taken roughly 45 days after vaccination. The sample's cell subset or site label, in plain terms: memory T cell fraction. This TCR was sampled from a man between 50 and 59 years old who received an inactivated influenza vaccine. Donor details come from another sample of the same person, matched by shared clones. The V and J genes are TRBV4-3 and TRBJ2-1, with a tentative D gene TRBD2 over 6 matching bases. The CDR3 amino acid sequence is: CASSQDSWTTNNEQFF. The DNA is as follows: TGCGCCAGCAGCCAAGATAGTTGGACTACGAACAATGAGCAGTTCTTC.